This T cell receptor (beta chain) came from a study of glioma-infiltrating T cells. Study observations and caveats: CDR3 overlap between tissue and blood was very small.

Details on this clonotype: Its antigen is still unknown.

The CDR3 length is 11 residues. Germline V gene sequence: CDR1 SQVTM, CDR2 ANQGSEA. The V and J ends lost 5 bases and 5 bases respectively, with 9 bases between them. The iRepertoire nested amplicon-rescue multiplex PCR amplified TCR alpha and beta CDR3s from RNA. TCRdb ran MiXCR on the multiplex PCR reads and lists one entry per CDR3 protein. This table has about 410,000 distinct CDR3 sequences, 41% appearing once. The receptor comes from a human donor with low-grade glioma or glioblastoma, undergoing nonglioma brain surgery, or in good health (not recorded which). V gene TRBV29-1 combines with J gene TRBJ1-2, with D possibly being TRBD1 (5 bases). Sequences were obtained from glioma tissue, nonneoplastic brain tissue, or PBMCs (not recorded which). The CDR3 DNA is TGCAGCGTTTCCGGGACGTATGGCTACACCTTC. The encoded protein is CSVSGTYGYTF.